This TCR beta chain was identified during a study of T cell repertoires in aging, cancer and after chemotherapy. For the study at large: Patients with chronic lymphocytic leukemia were sampled before and after fludarabine- or bendamustine-based chemotherapy. Roughly 8.9 million TCR reads were in the whole dataset. The study, taken as a whole, reports: Healthy donors lost TCR diversity with age mainly through richness, cancer patients through richness and evenness.

Germline assignment: CDR1 SGHDT and CDR2 YYEEEE. The CDR3 contains 16 residues. V lost 0 bases and J lost 3; bases outside the gene matches: 9. With regard to this clonotype: Antigen unknown.

The template was genomic DNA from peripheral blood, not RNA. A mixed TRB-A/B primer pool amplified rearranged TRB by multiplex touch-down PCR. TCRdb re-called the multiplex PCR reads with MiXCR, one entry per CDR3 protein. The sample yields several thousand distinct CDR3 sequences, approximately 31% seen once. The material sequenced was blood. This receptor was obtained from a human donor with a blood cancer. The chain has TRBV5-6 and TRBJ2-7; TRBD2 agrees at 7 bases. CDR3 nucleotide sequence: TGTGCCAGCAGCTTGGTAGGGACTACACTATTCTACGAGCAGTACTTC. Protein: CASSLVGTTLFYEQYF.